This T cell receptor beta chain was observed in a study of cytomegalovirus exposure and HLA in healthy donors. Germline V lookup: CDR1 SEHNR, CDR2 FQNEAQ (reference sequence). V lost 0 bases and J lost 7, with 10 bases in between. The CDR3 spans 14 residues. In the PCR, 60 Vbeta and 13 Jbeta primers were used. Only in-frame clones appear in the TCRdb table, and some are missing; sequencing was by immunoSEQ multiplex PCR. The data show 160,000 or so clones, 70% to 90% seen once. The clonotype was recovered from a woman aged 18-29 years in good health and CMV-seronegative. The sequencing sample was made of PBMCs. The rearrangement joins TRBV7-9 to TRBJ2-1; the D is unclear. The CDR3 loop reads CASSLAALRNEQFF. CDR3 bases: TGTGCCAGCAGCTTAGCGGCGTTGAGGAATGAGCAGTTCTTC.